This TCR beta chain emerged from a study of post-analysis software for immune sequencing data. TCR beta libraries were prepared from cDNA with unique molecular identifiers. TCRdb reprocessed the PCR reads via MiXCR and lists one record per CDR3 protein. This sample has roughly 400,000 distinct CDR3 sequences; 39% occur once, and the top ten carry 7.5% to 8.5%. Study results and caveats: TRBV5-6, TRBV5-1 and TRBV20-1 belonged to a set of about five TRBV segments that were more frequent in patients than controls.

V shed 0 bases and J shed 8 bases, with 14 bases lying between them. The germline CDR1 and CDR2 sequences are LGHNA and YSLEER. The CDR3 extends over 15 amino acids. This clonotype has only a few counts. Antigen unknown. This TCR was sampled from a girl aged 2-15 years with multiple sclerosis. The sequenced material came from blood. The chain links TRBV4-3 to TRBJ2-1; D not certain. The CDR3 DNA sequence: TGCGCCAGCAGCCAAGATGGTTTAAGGTCGGATGAGCAGTTCTTC. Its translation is CASSQDGLRSDEQFF.